This TCR beta chain was retrieved from a study of blood T cell repertoires in COVID-19 (TCRdb year 2020). Regarding the complete study: Samples from collaborators originated in the United States, Italy and Spain and spanned both the acute and convalescent phases of COVID-19. The material from the prospective study consisted of cDNA or gDNA derived from T cells, B-cell-depleted T cells, or PBMCs. Subjects who had been exposed to COVID-19, were actively infected with it, or had recovered from it provided the deeply sampled blood TCRbeta repertoires that made up the dataset. A freely available public database, intended as a resource for researchers studying the immune response to SARS-CoV-2, is where the repertoires were released. Samples were obtained from the ongoing ImmuneRACE study (first 160 participants) and from 1,200 or so subjects provided by 6 global collaborators. Nearly every sample came with metadata listing a de-identified subject ID, COVID-19 status, age in years and sex. Where HLA class I and class II types were available, the types were taken from metadata supplied by the sample provider, not from assay-based typing. Here is what the overall study found, with its caveats: The amount of clinical and demographic metadata varied by source and participant and was provided uncurated.

V and J are trimmed by 8 bases and 2 bases, and the gene matches miss 13 bases of the junction. Via the germline V gene, CDR1 is KGHSH and CDR2 LQKENI. Inclusive of the bounding cysteine and phenylalanine, the CDR3 is 16 residues long. The CDR3 DNA has 48 bases and is translated from base 1. TCRbeta CDR3 regions were amplified from genomic DNA using the immunoSEQ Assay, a bias-controlled multiplex PCR. From the authors' description of their analysis: Nucleated cell counts per sample were estimated from amplification of reference gene primers within the assay. Sequence reads were collapsed and filtered to measure the absolute abundance of every unique TCRbeta CDR3 rearrangement. For each sample, productive Simpson clonality was calculated by taking the square root of Simpson's diversity index across productive rearrangements. TCRdb carries this immuneACCESS record with in-frame sequences only. Its versions omit some clonotypes, under half of them owing to an unresolved V gene in the studies checked, with the rest unexplained. The V and J calls and clone size are taken from that table; D and trimming were inferred from the DNA. Present in this sample are hundreds of thousands of clones, 70% to 90% of which were seen just once. Clones ranked in the top ten supply 9.5% to 13% of the sample.

This clone was seen only once. The target of this receptor is not known. The record has no base qualities; no much larger clone is one base away. At one collaborating source in Seattle, patients were enrolled during active infection and were followed longitudinally through the course of disease. Collaborating institutions collected whole blood in K2EDTA tubes following their own protocols. For TCRbeta analysis, collaborators shipped samples in one of three forms: frozen whole blood, isolated PBMCs, or DNA extracted from either of those sample types. The origin of this receptor is a man aged 50 or older with COVID-19, enrolled during active disease. Recombination connected TRBV18 to TRBJ1-1; TRBD1 fits 8 bases in the junction. What was sequenced was peripheral blood. The DNA is TGTGCCAGCCCTCCGGACAGGGAATCCCCCAACACTGAAGCTTTCTTT. This encodes CASPPDRESPNTEAFF.